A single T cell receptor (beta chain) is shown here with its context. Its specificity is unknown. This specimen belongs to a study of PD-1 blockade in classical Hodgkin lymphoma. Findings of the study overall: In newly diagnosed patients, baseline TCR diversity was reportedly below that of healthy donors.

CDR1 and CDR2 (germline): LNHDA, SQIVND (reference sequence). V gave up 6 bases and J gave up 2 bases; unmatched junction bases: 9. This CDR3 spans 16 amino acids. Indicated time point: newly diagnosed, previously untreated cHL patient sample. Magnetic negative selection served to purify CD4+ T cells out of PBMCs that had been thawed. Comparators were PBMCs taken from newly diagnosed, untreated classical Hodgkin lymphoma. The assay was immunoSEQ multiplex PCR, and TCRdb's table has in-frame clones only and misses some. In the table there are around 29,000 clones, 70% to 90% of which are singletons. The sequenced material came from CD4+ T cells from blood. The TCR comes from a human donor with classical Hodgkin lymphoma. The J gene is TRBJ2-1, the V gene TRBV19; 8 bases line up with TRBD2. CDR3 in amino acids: CASSRGPSGPYNEQFF. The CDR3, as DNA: TGTGCCAGTAGCCGTGGGCCTAGCGGGCCCTACAATGAGCAGTTCTTC.